This T cell receptor (beta chain) derives from a study of blood T cell repertoires in COVID-19 (dated by TCRdb to 2020 to 2021). A note on the overall study: Samples from collaborators originated in the United States, Italy and Spain and spanned both the acute and convalescent phases of COVID-19. HLA class I and class II types, where available, came from metadata supplied by the sample provider rather than from assay-based typing. A de-identified subject ID, COVID-19 status, age in years and sex were almost always included in the sample metadata. The samples were drawn from two sources: the first 160 participants of the ongoing ImmuneRACE study, and 1,200 or so subjects contributed by 6 global collaborators. The repertoires were released in a freely available public database meant as a resource for research on the immune response to SARS-CoV-2. Deeply sampled blood TCRbeta repertoires from subjects exposed to, actively infected with, or recovered from COVID-19 were included in the dataset. The prospective study material was composed of cDNA or gDNA derived from T cells, B-cell-depleted T cells, or PBMCs. The paper as a whole reports these results and caveats: How much clinical and demographic metadata was included differed by source and by participant, and the metadata was provided uncurated.

Each collaborating institution followed its own protocols to collect whole blood in K2EDTA tubes. Collaborator samples were shipped for TCRbeta analysis as frozen whole blood, isolated PBMCs, or DNA extracted from either sample type. Including the terminal cysteine and phenylalanine, the CDR3 comprises 16 residues. Only the CDR3 region is kept as DNA, spanning 48 bases read in frame from base 1. Trimming accounts for 0 bases at V and 4 bases at J, while the number of junction bases matched to no gene is 4. The germline V gene sets CDR1 to KGHSH and CDR2 to LQKENI. About this clone itself: The specificity of this receptor is unknown. There are no base qualities to consult, and no much larger clone falls within one base.

The immunoSEQ Assay, a bias-controlled multiplex PCR, was used to amplify TCRbeta CDR3 regions from genomic DNA. Per the authors' processing: Nucleated cell counts per sample were estimated from amplification of reference gene primers within the assay. To quantify the absolute abundance of each unique TCRbeta CDR3 rearrangement, sequence reads were collapsed and filtered. For each sample, productive Simpson clonality was calculated by taking the square root of Simpson's diversity index across productive rearrangements. TCRdb obtained this table from immuneACCESS and retained in-frame rearrangements with V and J assigned. These tables miss some clones; where compared with another copy, unresolved V genes account for less than half of the shortfall, and the remainder is unexplained. Clone size and V and J calls were adopted from that table, with D and trimming inferred from the DNA. In all, the sample holds 100,000 to 120,000 clones, and 60% to 80% of those were seen once. Of the sample, 16% is held by the ten largest clones.

The chain is encoded by TRBV18 joined to TRBJ2-3, with 10 bases in between that match TRBD2. This receptor was obtained from a woman aged 80 or older with active or convalescent COVID-19. Sequencing was done on a sample of peripheral blood. The CDR3 is CASSPPGLAGADTQYF. The nucleotide sequence reads TGTGCCAGCTCACCACCGGGGCTAGCGGGAGCAGATACGCAGTATTTT.